This T cell receptor beta chain is from a study of cytomegalovirus exposure and HLA in healthy donors. Primers for the PCR totalled 60 Vbeta and 13 Jbeta. Data came from immunoSEQ multiplex PCR; TCRdb stores just in-frame clones and leaves some out. The repertoire holds approximately 160,000 clones, more than 70% seen once, with under 5% in the top ten. In this sample, this clone turned up once. The antigen remains unidentified. CDR3 length: 14 amino acids. Germline CDR1 and CDR2: LGHNA and YSLEER. With V trimmed by 1 base and J by 2 bases, 2 bases remained unmatched. Healthy people donating bone marrow made up the donors. Study observations and caveats: A later analysis linked a missense variant in DCLRE1C to the trimming of TCR beta V and J genes. Rare sequences made up most TCRs, while some public TCRs were found in many donors.

The sequenced material came from PBMCs. The rearrangement links TRBV4-3 to TRBJ2-7; 7 bases map to TRBD1. The receptor was derived from a woman between 45 and 65 years old in good health and CMV-seropositive. CDR3 in DNA: TGCGCCAGCAGCCAAGGACAGGGAACCTACGAGCAGTACTTC. As protein: CASSQGQGTYEQYF.